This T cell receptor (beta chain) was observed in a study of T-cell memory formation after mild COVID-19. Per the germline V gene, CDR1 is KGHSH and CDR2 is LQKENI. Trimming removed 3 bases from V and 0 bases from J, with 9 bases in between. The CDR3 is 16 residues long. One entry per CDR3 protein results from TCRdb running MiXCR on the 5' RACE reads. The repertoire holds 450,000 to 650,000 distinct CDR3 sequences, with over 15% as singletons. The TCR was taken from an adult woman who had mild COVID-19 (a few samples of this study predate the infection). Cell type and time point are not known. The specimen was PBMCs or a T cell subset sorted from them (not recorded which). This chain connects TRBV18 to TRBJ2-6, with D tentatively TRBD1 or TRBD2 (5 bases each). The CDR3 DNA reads TGTGCCAGCTCACCCGGGACGGACTCTGGGGCCAACGTCCTGACTTTC. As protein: CASSPGTDSGANVLTF.